In this sample, the clone carrying this TCR beta chain turned up many times. In germline, CDR1 is SNHLY, CDR2 FYNNEI. There are 15 residues in the CDR3. V was shortened by 4 bases and J by 0 bases, with 13 bases between the two germline ends. This sample stems from a study of regulatory T cells in long-lasting Graves disease. CDR3-region Arm-PCR and iRepertoire HTBI primers produced the TCR beta libraries. TCRdb analysed the multiplex PCR reads with MiXCR anew, one entry per CDR3 protein. The table shows about 340,000 distinct CDR3 sequences, with around a fifth occurring only once. The time point: persistent/refractory GD, antithyroid drugs over 5 years with positive TRAb. Construction of the TCR library relied on RNA isolated from PBMCs.

The input for sequencing was peripheral blood mononuclear cells (PBMCs), taken when the disease was refractory, from a patient treated with antithyroid drugs. The chain has TRBV2 and TRBJ2-7; tentatively, D is TRBD1 or TRBD2 (5 bases each). The TCR was taken from a female donor with Graves disease. CDR3 residues: CASSGGPSLSYEQYF. CDR3 in DNA: TGTGCCAGCAGTGGGGGACCGAGTCTCTCCTACGAGCAGTACTTC.